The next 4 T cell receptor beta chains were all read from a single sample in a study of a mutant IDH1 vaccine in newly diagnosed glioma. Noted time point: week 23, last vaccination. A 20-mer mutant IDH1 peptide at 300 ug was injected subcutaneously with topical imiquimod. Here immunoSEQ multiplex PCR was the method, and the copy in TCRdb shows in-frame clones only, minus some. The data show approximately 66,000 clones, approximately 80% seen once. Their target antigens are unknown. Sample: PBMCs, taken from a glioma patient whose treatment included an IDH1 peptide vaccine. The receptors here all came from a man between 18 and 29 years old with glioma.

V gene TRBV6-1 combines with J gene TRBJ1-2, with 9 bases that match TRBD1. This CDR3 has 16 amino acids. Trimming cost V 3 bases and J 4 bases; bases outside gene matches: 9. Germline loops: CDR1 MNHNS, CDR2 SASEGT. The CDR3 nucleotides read TGTGCCAGCAGTGAGGGCCGGGACAGGGATATCTATGGCTACACCTTC. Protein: CASSEGRDRDIYGYTF.

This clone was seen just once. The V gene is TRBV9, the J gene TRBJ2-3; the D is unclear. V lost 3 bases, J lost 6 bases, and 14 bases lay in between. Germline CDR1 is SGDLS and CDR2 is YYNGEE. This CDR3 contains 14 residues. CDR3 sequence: CASSARPEFDTQYF. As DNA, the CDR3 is TGTGCCAGCAGCGCGCGGCCTGAGTTCGATACGCAGTATTTT.

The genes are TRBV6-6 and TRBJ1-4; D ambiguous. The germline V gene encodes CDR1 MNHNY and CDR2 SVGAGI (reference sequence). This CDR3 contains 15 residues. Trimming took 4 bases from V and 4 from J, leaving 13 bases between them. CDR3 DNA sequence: TGTGCCAGCAGTTGGAGTCTCCTCCGTAATGAAAAACTGTTTTTT. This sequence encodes CASSWSLLRNEKLFF.

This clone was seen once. The CDR3 DNA is TGTGCCAGCAGGTTGAGGAGGGCTTTCTTT. This translates into CASRLRRAFF. The V gene is TRBV11-2, the J gene TRBJ1-1; D gene ambiguous. From germline, CDR1 is SGHAT and CDR2 FQNNGV. The CDR3 has 10 residues. V was trimmed by 6 bases and J by 11 bases, leaving 10 bases between them.